This T cell receptor (beta chain) was captured by sequencing in a study of T cells in Graves' hyperthyroidism and ophthalmopathy. Study results and limitations: Median prediction lead before ophthalmopathy onset was 6 to 8 months with the model. Researchers found most expanded thyroid clonotypes above 0.001 in blood as well. Ophthalmopathy cases were set apart from stable hyperthyroidism by a 13 V-J model.

This clonotype was seen ten or more times. Antigen unknown. V shed 0 bases and J shed 0 bases, with 21 bases lying between them. CDR3 length equals 20 residues. Looked up from germline, CDR1 is LGHDT and CDR2 is YNNKEL (reference sequence). There were TCR beta CDR3 regions amplified from RNA transcripts. Carried out on the TCR CDR3, a first-round RT-PCR used the HTBI primer set. From the multiplex PCR reads, TCRdb called clonotypes with MiXCR, one entry per CDR3 protein. The table records around 350,000 distinct CDR3 sequences, about a fifth of them present only once. The J gene is TRBJ2-4, the V gene TRBV3-1; a weak D match, TRBD2 (6 bases). The clonotype comes from a woman between 18 and 29 years old with Graves' hyperthyroidism. The sample was blood. The CDR3 nucleotides are TGTGCCAGCAGCCAAGACCCACGGGGGTTCGCCCCGTTAGCCAAAAACATTCAGTACTTC. Protein sequence: CASSQDPRGFAPLAKNIQYF.